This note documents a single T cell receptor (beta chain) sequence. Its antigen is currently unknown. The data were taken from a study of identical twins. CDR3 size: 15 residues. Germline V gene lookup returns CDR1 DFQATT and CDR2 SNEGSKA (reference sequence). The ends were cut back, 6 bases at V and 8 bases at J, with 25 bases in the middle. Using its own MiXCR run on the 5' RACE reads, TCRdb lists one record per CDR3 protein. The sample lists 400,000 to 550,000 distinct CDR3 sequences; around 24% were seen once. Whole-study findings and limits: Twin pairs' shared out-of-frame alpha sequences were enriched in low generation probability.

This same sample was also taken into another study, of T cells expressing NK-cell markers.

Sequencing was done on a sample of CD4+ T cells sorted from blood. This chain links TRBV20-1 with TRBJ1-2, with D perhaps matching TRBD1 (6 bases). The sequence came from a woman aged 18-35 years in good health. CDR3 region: CSAVNFAGDLRGYTF. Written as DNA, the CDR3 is TGCAGTGCCGTTAATTTTGCAGGGGATCTTCGCGGCTACACCTTC.